The clone carrying this T cell receptor (beta chain) was seen once. Its antigen is not identified. This record belongs to a study of T cell clonotyping in hematopoietic cell transplantation. Background on the study: Cytoreduction preceded collection of pretransplant recipient samples. Study-wide findings and caveats: Recipient TCR diversity dropped after transplant; expanded clonotypes rose from day 30 to 180.

Stated time point: recipient sample about 28 days before transplant, after cytoreduction. Blood collection times were about day -28 and days 30, 100, 180 posttransplant. The assay was immunoSEQ multiplex PCR, and TCRdb's table has in-frame clones only and misses some. The repertoire consists of 25,000 to 30,000 clones, with 82% occurring once and the leading ten covering around 1.8%. Trimming left V 5 bases short and J 5 bases short, with 18 bases between. The germline gives CDR1 MNHEY, CDR2 SVGAGI. The CDR3 is 15 amino acids. This clonotype originated in a man between 35 and 55 years old with acute myeloid leukemia. Some clones in this sample may be carry-over from other donors' samples. The chain combines TRBV6-5 with TRBJ1-1; possible D gene TRBD1, 5 bases. Sequenced here: peripheral blood mononuclear cells, sampled before stem cell transplant. The CDR3 protein is CASSPDGGAWTEAFF. CDR3 nucleotide sequence: TGTGCCAGCAGTCCTGATGGAGGGGCGTGGACTGAAGCTTTCTTT.